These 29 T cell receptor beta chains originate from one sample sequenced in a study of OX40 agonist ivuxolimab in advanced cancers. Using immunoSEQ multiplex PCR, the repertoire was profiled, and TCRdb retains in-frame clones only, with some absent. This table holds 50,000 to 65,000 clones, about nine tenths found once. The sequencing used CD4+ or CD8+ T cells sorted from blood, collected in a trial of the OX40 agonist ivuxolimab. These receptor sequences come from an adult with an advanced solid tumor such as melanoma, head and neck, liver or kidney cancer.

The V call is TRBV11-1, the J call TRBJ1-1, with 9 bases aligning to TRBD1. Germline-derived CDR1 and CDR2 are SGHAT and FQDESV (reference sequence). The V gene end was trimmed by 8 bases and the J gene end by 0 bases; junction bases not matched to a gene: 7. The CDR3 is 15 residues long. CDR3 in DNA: TGTGCCAGCGGGACAGGGTGGGGGATGAACACTGAAGCTTTCTTT. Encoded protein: CASGTGWGMNTEAFF.

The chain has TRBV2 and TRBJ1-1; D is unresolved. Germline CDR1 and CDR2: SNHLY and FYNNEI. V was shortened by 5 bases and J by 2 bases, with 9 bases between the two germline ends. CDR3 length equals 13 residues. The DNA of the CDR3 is TGTGCCAGCAGTTCATTATCAAACACTGAAGCTTTCTTT. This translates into CASSSLSNTEAFF. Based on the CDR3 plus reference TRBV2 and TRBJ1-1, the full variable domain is EPEVTQTPSHQVTQMGQEVILRCVPISNHLYFYWYRQILGQKVEFLVSFYNNEISEKSEIFDDQFSVERPDGSNFTLKIRSTKLEDSAMYFCASSSLSNTEAFFGQGTRLTVV.

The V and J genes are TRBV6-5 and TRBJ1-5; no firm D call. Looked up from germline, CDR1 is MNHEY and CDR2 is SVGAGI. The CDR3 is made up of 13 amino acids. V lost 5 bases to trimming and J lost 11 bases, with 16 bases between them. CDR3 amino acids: CASSGDHRVTQHF. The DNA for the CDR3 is TGTGCCAGCAGTGGGGATCATAGAGTGACCCAGCATTTT.

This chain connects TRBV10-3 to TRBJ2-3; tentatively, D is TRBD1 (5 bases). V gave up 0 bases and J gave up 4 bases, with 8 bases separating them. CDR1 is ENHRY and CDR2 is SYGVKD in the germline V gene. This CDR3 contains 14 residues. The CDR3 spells CAISESQGADTQYF. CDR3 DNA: TGTGCCATCAGTGAGTCCCAGGGTGCAGATACGCAGTATTTT.

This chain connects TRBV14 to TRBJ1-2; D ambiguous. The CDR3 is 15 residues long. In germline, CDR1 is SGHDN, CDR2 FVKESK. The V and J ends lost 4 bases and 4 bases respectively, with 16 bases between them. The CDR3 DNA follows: TGTGCCAGCAGCCGCAAGTCAGGAAAGGTCTATGGCTACACCTTC. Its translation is CASSRKSGKVYGYTF.

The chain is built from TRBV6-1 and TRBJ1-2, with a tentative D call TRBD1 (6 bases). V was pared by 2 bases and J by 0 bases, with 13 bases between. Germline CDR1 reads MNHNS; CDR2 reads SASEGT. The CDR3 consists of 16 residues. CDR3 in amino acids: CASSERGVTPNYGYTF. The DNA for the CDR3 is TGTGCCAGCAGTGAAAGGGGGGTTACCCCTAACTATGGCTACACCTTC.

DNA of the CDR3: TGCGCCAGCAGCCAAGGGACCCCTCAGGGAATGAACACTGAAGCTTTCTTT. This translates into CASSQGTPQGMNTEAFF. The V gene is TRBV4-1, the J gene TRBJ1-1; tentative D call: TRBD1 (5 bases). Germline CDR1 reads MGHRA; CDR2 reads YSYEKL. Trimming took off 1 base at V and 0 bases at J, with 15 bases between the two ends. The CDR3 spans 17 residues.

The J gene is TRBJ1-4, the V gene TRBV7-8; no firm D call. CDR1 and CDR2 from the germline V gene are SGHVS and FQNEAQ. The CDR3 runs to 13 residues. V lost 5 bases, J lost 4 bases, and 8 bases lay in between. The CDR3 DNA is TGTGCCAGCAGCCTCAGAGATAATGAAAAACTGTTTTTT. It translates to CASSLRDNEKLFF.

This CDR3 reads CASSPPSDRGGYTF. CDR3 sequence (DNA): TGTGCCAGCTCACCACCGTCGGACAGGGGTGGCTACACCTTC. This chain links TRBV18 with TRBJ1-2, with 9 bases matching TRBD1. CDR1 is KGHSH, CDR2 LQKENI, per germline. CDR3 length: 14 residues. J gave up 7 bases and V 0 bases, and 3 bases lay outside the gene matches.

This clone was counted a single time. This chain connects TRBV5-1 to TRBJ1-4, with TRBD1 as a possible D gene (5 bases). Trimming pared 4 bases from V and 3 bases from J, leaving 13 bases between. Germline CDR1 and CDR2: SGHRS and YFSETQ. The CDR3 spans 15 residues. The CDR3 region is CASSQGLSANEKLFF. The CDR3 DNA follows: TGCGCCAGCAGCCAGGGACTGTCGGCTAATGAAAAACTGTTTTTT.

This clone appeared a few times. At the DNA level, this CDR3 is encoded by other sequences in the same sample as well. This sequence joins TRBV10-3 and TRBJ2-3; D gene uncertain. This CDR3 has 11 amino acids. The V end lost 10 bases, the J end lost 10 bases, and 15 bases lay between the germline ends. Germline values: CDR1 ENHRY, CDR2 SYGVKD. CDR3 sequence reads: CATQTSTSQYF. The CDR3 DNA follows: TGTGCCACCCAGACCTCGACCTCGCAGTATTTT.

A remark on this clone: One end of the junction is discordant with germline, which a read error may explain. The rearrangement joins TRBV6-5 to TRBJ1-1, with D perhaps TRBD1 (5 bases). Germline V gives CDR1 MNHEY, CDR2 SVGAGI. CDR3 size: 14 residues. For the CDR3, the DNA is TGTGCCATCAGTGAGTCAAGGGGGAACACTGAAGCTTTCTTT. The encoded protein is CAISESRGNTEAFF.

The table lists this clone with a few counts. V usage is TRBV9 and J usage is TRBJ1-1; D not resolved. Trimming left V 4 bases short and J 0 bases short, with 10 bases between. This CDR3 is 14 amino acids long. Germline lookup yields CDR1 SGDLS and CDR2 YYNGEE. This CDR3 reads CASSPYTLNTEAFF. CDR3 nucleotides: TGTGCCAGCAGCCCCTACACCTTGAACACTGAAGCTTTCTTT.

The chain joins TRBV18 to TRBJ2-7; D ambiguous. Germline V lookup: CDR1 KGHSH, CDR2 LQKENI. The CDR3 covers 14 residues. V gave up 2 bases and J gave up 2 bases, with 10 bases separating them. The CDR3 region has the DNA TGTGCCAGCTCACCAGGGCAGCAGACCTACGAGCAGTACTTC. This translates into CASSPGQQTYEQYF. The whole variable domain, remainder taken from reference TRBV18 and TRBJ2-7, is NAGVMQNPRHLVRRRGQEARLRCSPMKGHSHVYWYRQLPEEGLKFMVYLQKENIIDESGMPKERFSAEFPKEGPSILRIQQVVRGDSAAYFCASSPGQQTYEQYFGPGTRLTVT.

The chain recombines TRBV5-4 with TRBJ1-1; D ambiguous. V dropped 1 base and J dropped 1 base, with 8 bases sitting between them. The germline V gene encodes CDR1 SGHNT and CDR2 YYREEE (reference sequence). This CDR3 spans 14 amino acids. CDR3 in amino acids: CASSLTHGNTEAFF. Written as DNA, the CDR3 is TGTGCCAGCAGCTTGACACACGGGAACACTGAAGCTTTCTTT.

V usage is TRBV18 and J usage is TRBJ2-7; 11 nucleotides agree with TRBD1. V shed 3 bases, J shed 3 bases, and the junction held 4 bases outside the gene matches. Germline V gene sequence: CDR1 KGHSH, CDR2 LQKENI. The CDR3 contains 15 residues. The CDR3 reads CASSPGQGALYEQYF. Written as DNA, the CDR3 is TGTGCCAGCTCACCTGGACAGGGGGCCCTCTACGAGCAGTACTTC.

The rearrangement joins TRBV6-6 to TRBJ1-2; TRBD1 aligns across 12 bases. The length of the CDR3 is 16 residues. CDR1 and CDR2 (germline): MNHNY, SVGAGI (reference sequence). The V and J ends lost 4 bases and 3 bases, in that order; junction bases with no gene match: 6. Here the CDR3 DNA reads TGTGCCAGCAGTTCTTGGGGGGACAGGGGGCACTATGGCTACACCTTC. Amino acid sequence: CASSSWGDRGHYGYTF.

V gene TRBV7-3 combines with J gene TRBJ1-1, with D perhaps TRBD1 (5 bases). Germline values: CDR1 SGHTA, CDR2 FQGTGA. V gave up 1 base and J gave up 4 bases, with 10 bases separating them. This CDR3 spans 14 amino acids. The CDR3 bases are TGTGCCAGCAGCTTAAAAGGGGTCGTCACTGAAGCTTTCTTT. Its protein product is CASSLKGVVTEAFF.

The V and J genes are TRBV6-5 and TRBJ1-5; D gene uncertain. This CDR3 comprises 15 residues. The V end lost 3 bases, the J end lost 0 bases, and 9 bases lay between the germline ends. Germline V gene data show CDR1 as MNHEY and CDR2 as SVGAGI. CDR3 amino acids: CASSYSANSNQPQHF. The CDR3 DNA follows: TGTGCCAGCAGTTATTCAGCGAATAGCAATCAGCCCCAGCATTTT.

The CDR3 region has the DNA TGTGCCATTGGGGACAGGGGCAAAAACATTCAGTACTTC. Its protein is CAIGDRGKNIQYF. The chain uses TRBV19 and TRBJ2-4; 10 bases map to TRBD1. The CDR3 length is 13 residues. Germline CDR1 LNHDA, CDR2 SQIVND (reference sequence). Trimming took 10 bases from V and 3 from J; bases not matched to a gene: 3.

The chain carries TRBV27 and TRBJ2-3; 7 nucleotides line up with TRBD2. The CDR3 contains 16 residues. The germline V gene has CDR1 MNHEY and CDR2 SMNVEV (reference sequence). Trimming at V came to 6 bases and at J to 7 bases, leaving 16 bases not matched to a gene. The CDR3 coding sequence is TGTGCCAGCAGGAGGCGAGAGCGGGGAACGTTGAATACGCAGTATTTT. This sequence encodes CASRRRERGTLNTQYF.

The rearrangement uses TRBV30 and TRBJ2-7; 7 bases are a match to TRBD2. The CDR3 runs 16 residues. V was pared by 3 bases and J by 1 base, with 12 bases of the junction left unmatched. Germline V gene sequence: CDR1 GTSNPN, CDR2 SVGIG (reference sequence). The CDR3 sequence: CAWSKLGGRGSYEQYF. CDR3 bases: TGTGCCTGGAGCAAACTGGGCGGGAGAGGGTCCTACGAGCAGTACTTC. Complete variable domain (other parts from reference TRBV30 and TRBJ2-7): SQTIHQWPATLVQPVGSPLSLECTVEGTSNPNLYWYRQAAGRGLQLLFYSVGIGQISSEVPQNLSASRPQDRQFILSSKKLLLSDSGFYLCAWSKLGGRGSYEQYFGPGTRLTVT.

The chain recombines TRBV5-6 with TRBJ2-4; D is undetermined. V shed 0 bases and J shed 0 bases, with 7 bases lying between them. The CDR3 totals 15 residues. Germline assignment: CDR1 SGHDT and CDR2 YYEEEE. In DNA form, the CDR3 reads TGTGCCAGCAGCTTGGACAGTATAGCCAAAAACATTCAGTACTTC. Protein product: CASSLDSIAKNIQYF.

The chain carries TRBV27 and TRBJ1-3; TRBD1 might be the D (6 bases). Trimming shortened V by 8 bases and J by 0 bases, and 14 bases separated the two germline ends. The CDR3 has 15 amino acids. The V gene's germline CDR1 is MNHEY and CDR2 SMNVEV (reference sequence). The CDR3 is CASRIRQDSGNTIYF. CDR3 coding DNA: TGTGCCAGCCGAATACGACAGGACTCTGGAAACACCATATATTTT.

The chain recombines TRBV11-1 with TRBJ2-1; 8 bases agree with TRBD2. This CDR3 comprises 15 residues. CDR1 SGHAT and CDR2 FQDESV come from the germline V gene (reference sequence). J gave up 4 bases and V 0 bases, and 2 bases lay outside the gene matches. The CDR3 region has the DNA TGTGCCAGCAGCTTAGCTAGCGGGGCGTACAATGAGCAGTTCTTC. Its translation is CASSLASGAYNEQFF.

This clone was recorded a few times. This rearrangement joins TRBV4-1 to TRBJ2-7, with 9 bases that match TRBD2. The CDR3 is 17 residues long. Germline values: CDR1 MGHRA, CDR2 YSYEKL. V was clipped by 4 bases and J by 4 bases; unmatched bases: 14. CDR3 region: CASSPGSGGRRGYEQYF. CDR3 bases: TGCGCCAGCAGCCCTGGTAGCGGGGGCCGTCGGGGGTACGAGCAGTACTTC.

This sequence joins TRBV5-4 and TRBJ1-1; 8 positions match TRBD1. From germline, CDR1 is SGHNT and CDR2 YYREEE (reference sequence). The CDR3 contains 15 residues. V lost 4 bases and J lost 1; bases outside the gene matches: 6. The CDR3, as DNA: TGTGCCAGCAGCGCTGGACAGGGAAAGAACACTGAAGCTTTCTTT. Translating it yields CASSAGQGKNTEAFF.

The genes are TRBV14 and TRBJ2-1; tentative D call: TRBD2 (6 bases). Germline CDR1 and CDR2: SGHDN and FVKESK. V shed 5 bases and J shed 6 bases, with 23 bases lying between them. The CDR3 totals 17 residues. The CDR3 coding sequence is TGTGCCAGCAGCACACAATATAGCGGTTCATGGGGCAATGAGCAGTTCTTC. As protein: CASSTQYSGSWGNEQFF.

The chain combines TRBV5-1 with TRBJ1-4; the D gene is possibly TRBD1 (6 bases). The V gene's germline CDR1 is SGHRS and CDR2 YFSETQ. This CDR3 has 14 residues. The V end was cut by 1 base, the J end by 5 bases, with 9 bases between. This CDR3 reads CASSLTTGNEKLFF. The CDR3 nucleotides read TGCGCCAGCAGCTTGACTACAGGGAATGAAAAACTGTTTTTT.